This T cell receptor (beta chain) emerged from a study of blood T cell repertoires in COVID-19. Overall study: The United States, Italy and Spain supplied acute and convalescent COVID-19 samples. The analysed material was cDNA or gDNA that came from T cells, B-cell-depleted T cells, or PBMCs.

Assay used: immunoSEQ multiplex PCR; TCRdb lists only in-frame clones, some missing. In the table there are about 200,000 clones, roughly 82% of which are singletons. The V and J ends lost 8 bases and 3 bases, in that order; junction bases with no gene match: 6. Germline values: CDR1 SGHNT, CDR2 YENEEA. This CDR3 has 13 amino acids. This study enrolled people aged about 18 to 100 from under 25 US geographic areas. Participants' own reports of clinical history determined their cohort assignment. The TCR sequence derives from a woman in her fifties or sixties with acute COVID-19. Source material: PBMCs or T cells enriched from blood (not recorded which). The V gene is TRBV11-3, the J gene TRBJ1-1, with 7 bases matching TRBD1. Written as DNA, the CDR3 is TGTGCCAGCGCCCAAGACAGGGACACTGAAGCTTTCTTT. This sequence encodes CASAQDRDTEAFF.